This T cell receptor (beta chain) was captured by sequencing in a study of shared clonotypes between healthy human individuals. On this clone itself: The antigen remains unidentified.

Naive CD8 cells, CD45RO-negative and positively selected for CCR7, excluded terminally differentiated effector memory CD45RA+ cells. CDR1 is PRHDT and CDR2 is FYEKMQ in the germline V gene (reference sequence). This CDR3 has 16 residues. Unmatched junction bases numbered 7, after V lost 5 bases and J lost 2 bases. The authors split each subset's genomic DNA evenly across several immunoSEQ plates. When replicate PCRs were run on sorted subsets, they used about 200 ng DNA, 28,000 or so T cell genomes. The assay was immunoSEQ multiplex PCR, and TCRdb's table has in-frame clones only and misses some. The sample shows approximately 840,000 clones, just over 95% of them seen only once. Study-level points and caveats: The researchers took only blood, and tissue repertoires probably look different.

The clonotype comes from a man younger than 40 in good health. The chain recombines TRBV13 with TRBJ2-3, with 10 bases identical to TRBD1. The specimen was naive CD8+ T cells sorted from blood. The CDR3 sequence is CASSGTGQGFTDTQYF. Here the CDR3 DNA reads TGTGCCAGCAGCGGCACGGGACAGGGGTTCACAGATACGCAGTATTTT. Full variable domain (remainder filled in from reference TRBV13 and TRBJ2-3): AAGVIQSPRHLIKEKRETATLKCYPIPRHDTVYWYQQGPGQDPQFLISFYEKMQSDKGSIPDRFSAQQFSDYHSELNMSSLELGDSALYFCASSGTGQGFTDTQYFGPGTRLTVL.